This paragraph reports one TCR beta chain. Its antigen remains undetermined. Base quality data are lacking; no much larger clone is found one base away. What this sample's time point label stands for: baseline before first vaccination. Vaccinee samples were obtained from the UK trials COV001 and COV002, which included a single-blind randomized controlled phase 2/3 trial of AZD1222 (ChAdOx1 nCoV-19) in healthy adults. For TCRbeta chain sequencing, PBMC samples from trial participants were taken at day 0 and at day 28 after the second dose. Reading the germline V gene gives CDR1 MGHRA and CDR2 YSYEKL. The CDR3 runs 15 amino acids, cysteine and phenylalanine included. CDR3 DNA is the only sequence kept; it has 45 bases, read in frame from the first base. Ends trimmed: V by 2 bases, J by 7 bases; bases unmatched to a gene: 8. This entry comes from a study of T cell responses to AZD1222 COVID-19 vaccine (dated by TCRdb to 2020 to 2022). With respect to the entire study: AZD1222 recipients whose second dose came at about 4 weeks and those whose second dose came at about 12 weeks were combined into one group, since spike-specific TCR depth and breadth did not differ between the two schedules. TCR sequencing was performed for about 240 trial participants, of whom about 200 were given two doses of AZD1222 and roughly 25 were given two doses of MenACWY control vaccine. Trial participants were enrolled by age into subgroups of 18-55, 56-69 and 70-plus years, and 148, 28 and 57 TCR-sequenced participants, respectively, were included in these subgroups. Overall study results and their limits: Epitopes outside the regions mutated in the B.1.351 and B.1.1.7 variants were reportedly recognized by nearly half of the unique spike-specific TCRs. Participants were mostly white British, with more females than males. The authors suggested clonal diversity may have been underestimated. Because no day 14 peak-response samples were available, repertoires were characterized only after the peak T cell response. The 56-69-year group was small, and its depth increase did not reach significance, likely because of low power. Spike-specific TCR breadth and depth rose significantly after two AZD1222 doses compared with day 0 and with MenACWY recipients. Vaccine-associated CD4 TCRs spanned the whole spike protein, with dominant responses in regions 160-218 and 743-854. Conclusions about previously exposed vaccinees were limited because only 6 or 7 AZD1222 recipients were SARS-CoV-2 seropositive at baseline.

The CDR3 regions of human TCRbeta chains were analyzed by immunosequencing. Per the source publication's procedure: TCRs in the repertoires were matched against a reference library of SARS-CoV-2-specific TCRs that had been generated with the MIRA antigen-specificity platform. Breadth was defined as the fraction of unique TCRs that were SARS-CoV-2-associated. Depth was defined as the fraction of total T cells that were SARS-CoV-2-associated. Using the MIRA data, each spike-specific TCR was mapped to the spike region that the TCR reacts to and placed in a CD4 or CD8 class. Log10-transformed breadth and depth values were compared by one-way ANOVA with Sidak's multiple comparisons tests. TCRdb took this table from immuneACCESS and kept in-frame rearrangements with V and J called. Such tables lack part of the clones; where checked against another copy, unresolved V genes explain under half of the gap, and the rest is unexplained. The V and J calls and clone size come from that table; D and trimming were worked out from the DNA. The sample has about 120,000 clones on record, roughly nine tenths of them singletons. Approximately 9.3% of the sample is in the top ten clones.

Source: peripheral blood, taken on day 0 of AZD1222 vaccination. This sequence originates from an adult in good health. The chain is assembled from TRBV4-1 and TRBJ1-2, and 9 bases in between align with TRBD1. Here is the DNA: TGCGCCAGCAGCCAACCGGGACAGGGAAGGGGTGGCTACACCTTC. It is translated as CASSQPGQGRGGYTF.